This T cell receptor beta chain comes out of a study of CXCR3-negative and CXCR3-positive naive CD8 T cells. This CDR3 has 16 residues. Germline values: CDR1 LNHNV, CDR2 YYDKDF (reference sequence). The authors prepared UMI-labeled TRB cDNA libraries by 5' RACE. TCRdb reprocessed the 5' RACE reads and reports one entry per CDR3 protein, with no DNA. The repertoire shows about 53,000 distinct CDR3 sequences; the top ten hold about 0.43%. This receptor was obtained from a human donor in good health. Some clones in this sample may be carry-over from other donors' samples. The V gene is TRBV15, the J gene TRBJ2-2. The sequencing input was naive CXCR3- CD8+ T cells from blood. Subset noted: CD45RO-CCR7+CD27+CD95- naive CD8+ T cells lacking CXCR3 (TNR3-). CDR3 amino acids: CATSRAVEEPTGELFF.